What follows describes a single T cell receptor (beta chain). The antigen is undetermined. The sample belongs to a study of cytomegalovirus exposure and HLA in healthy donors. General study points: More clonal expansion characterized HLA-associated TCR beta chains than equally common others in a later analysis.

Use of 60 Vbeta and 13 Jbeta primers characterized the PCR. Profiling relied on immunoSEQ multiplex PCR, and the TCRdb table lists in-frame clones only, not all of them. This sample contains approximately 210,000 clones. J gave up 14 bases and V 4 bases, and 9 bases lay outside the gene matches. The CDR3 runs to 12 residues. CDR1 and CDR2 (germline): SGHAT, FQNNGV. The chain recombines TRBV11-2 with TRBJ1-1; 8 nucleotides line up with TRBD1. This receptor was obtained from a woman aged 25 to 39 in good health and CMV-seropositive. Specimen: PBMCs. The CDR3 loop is CASSSMGQALFF. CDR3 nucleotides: TGTGCCAGCAGCTCCATGGGACAGGCCCTATTCTTT.